The 32 T cell receptor beta chains reported below all come from one sample, sequenced in a study of patients and donors after allogeneic stem cell transplantation. TCRdb redid the calling of the RT-PCR reads with MiXCR, one entry per CDR3 protein. Altogether about 1,300 distinct CDR3 sequences are present, approximately 41% being singletons, with the ten largest covering almost 35%. Sequencing was carried out using blood, either unsorted or a sorted T cell fraction (not recorded which). The receptors were gathered from a human donor who was either an allogeneic HSCT recipient or a stem cell or donor lymphocyte infusion donor (not recorded which). It is not recorded whose cells these are; they may come from a transplant donor.

J is TRBJ1-1 and V is TRBV6-1; tentatively, D is TRBD1 (6 bases). Deletions cut 5 bases from V and 0 bases from J, with 16 bases between. This CDR3 is 16 amino acids long. Germline V gene lookup returns CDR1 MNHNS and CDR2 SASEGT. CDR3 region: CASSQKYDRLNTEAFF. In DNA form, the CDR3 reads TGTGCCAGCAGTCAAAAATACGACAGGCTGAACACTGAAGCTTTCTTT.

The chain employs TRBV5-1 and TRBJ2-7; 7 nucleotides agree with TRBD1. Germline V gene sequence: CDR1 SGHRS, CDR2 YFSETQ. V shed 5 bases and J 4 bases; nucleotides not matched to a gene: 12. CDR3 length: 15 amino acids. The CDR3 DNA follows: TGCGCCAGCAGTGTGAAAGGGGGCGCGATGTACGAGCAGTACTTC. Translation: CASSVKGGAMYEQYF.

This clonotype was seen only a few times. The chain links TRBV14 to TRBJ2-6; the D gene is possibly TRBD1 (6 bases). V lost 1 base to trimming and J lost 5 bases, with 6 bases between them. CDR1 and CDR2 from the germline V gene are SGHDN and FVKESK. The CDR3 sequence is 14 residues long. The CDR3 bases are TGTGCCAGCAGCCAAGGGGACAGGGCCAACGTCCTGACTTTC. This encodes CASSQGDRANVLTF.

This CDR3 is CATSDPGPKETQYF. CDR3 coding DNA: TGTGCCACCAGTGATCCGGGACCCAAAGAGACCCAGTACTTC. This chain links TRBV24-1 with TRBJ2-5, with D perhaps TRBD1 or TRBD2 (5 bases each). CDR1 is KGHDR, CDR2 SFDVKD, per germline. This CDR3 is built from 14 residues. V lost 3 bases, J lost 3 bases, and 10 bases lay in between.

This sequence joins TRBV5-1 and TRBJ2-1; 14 bases agree with TRBD2. This CDR3 is built from 18 residues. Germline CDR1 is SGHRS and CDR2 is YFSETQ. V shed 7 bases, J shed 5 bases, and the junction held 14 bases outside the gene matches. The CDR3 DNA is TGCGCCAGCTCCACCGGGACTAGCGGGAGTAGGAGGAACAATGAGCAGTTCTTC. Protein product: CASSTGTSGSRRNNEQFF. Supplemented by reference TRBV5-1 and TRBJ2-1, the full variable domain reads KAGVTQTPRYLIKTRGQQVTLSCSPISGHRSVSWYQQTPGQGLQFLFEYFSETQRNKGNFPGRFSGRQFSNSRSEMNVSTLELGDSALYLCASSTGTSGSRRNNEQFFGPGTRLTVL.

The chain couples TRBV5-1 to TRBJ2-1, with D possibly being TRBD1 (5 bases). Trimming took off 2 bases at V and 9 bases at J, with 12 bases between the two ends. The CDR3 extends over 13 amino acids. Per germline, CDR1 SGHRS and CDR2 YFSETQ. CDR3 residues: CASSFISQGEQFF. Written as DNA, the CDR3 is TGCGCCAGCAGCTTTATCTCCCAGGGTGAGCAGTTCTTC.

This clonotype was detected a few times. The V and J genes are TRBV7-9 and TRBJ2-1; 12 nucleotides line up with TRBD2. Per germline, CDR1 SEHNR and CDR2 FQNEAQ (reference sequence). This CDR3 spans 15 amino acids. Trimming took 7 bases from V and 7 from J; bases not matched to a gene: 8. The CDR3 region has the DNA TGTGCCAGCAAGTATGCAACTAGCGGGAGGAATGAGCAGTTCTTC. Its translation is CASKYATSGRNEQFF. Full variable domain (missing parts from reference TRBV7-9 and TRBJ2-1): DTGVSQNPRHKITKRGQNVTFRCDPISEHNRLYWYRQTLGQGPEFLTYFQNEAQLEKSRLLSDRFSAERPKGSFSTLEIQRTEQGDSAMYLCASKYATSGRNEQFFGPGTRLTVL.

The V and J genes are TRBV20-1 and TRBJ2-3, with 7 bases lining up with TRBD2. V shed 3 bases, J shed 5 bases, and the junction held 11 bases outside the gene matches. The CDR3 extends over 15 amino acids. The germline V gene encodes CDR1 DFQATT and CDR2 SNEGSKA (reference sequence). The CDR3 DNA follows: TGCAGTGCTAGCCCTTGGGGGGAGGGCGGAGATACGCAGTATTTT. It is translated as CSASPWGEGGDTQYF.

The rearrangement links TRBV7-2 to TRBJ1-1; a possible D gene is TRBD1 (6 bases). The CDR3 runs 11 residues. V shed 5 bases and J shed 9 bases, with 10 bases lying between them. Germline CDR1 reads SGHTA; CDR2 reads FQGNSA. The CDR3 bases are TGTGCCAGCAGCCAGCAGGGGAAAGCTTTCTTT. Translation gives CASSQQGKAFF.

This chain links TRBV25-1 with TRBJ2-2; D not certain. Trimming left V 9 bases short and J 5 bases short, with 4 bases between. This CDR3 region has 10 residues. In germline, CDR1 is MGHDK, CDR2 SYGVNS. CDR3 residues: CARRTGELFF. The CDR3 DNA is TGTGCCAGAAGGACCGGGGAGCTGTTTTTT.

The chain combines TRBV28 with TRBJ2-4; D ambiguous. The CDR3 covers 15 residues. Trimming took off 2 bases at V and 0 bases at J, with 8 bases between the two ends. In germline, CDR1 is MDHEN, CDR2 SYDVKM. The CDR3 spells CASSLGTLAKNIQYF. DNA for the CDR3: TGTGCCAGCAGTTTAGGTACGCTAGCCAAAAACATTCAGTACTTC.

V and J are TRBV6-2 or TRBV6-3 and TRBJ1-5, with 7 bases lining up with TRBD1. The V gene's germline CDR1 is MNHEY and CDR2 SVGEGT. This CDR3 has 13 amino acids. The trim removed 6 bases at V and 6 bases at J, leaving 5 bases unmatched. The CDR3 region has the DNA TGTGCCAGCAGCCTCACAGGGGCTCAGCCCCAGCATTTT. Translated, it gives CASSLTGAQPQHF.

This clonotype was seen more than once but under ten times. The CDR3 bases are TGTGCCTGGAGTGGAAGTCGCGGGGGCTACACCTTC. Translation: CAWSGSRGGYTF. The chain has TRBV30 and TRBJ1-2; D is ambiguous. The CDR3 is 12 amino acids. Germline loops: CDR1 GTSNPN, CDR2 SVGIG (reference sequence). V lost 1 base, J lost 8 bases, and 11 bases lay in between.

The V and J genes are TRBV7-2 and TRBJ2-5, with D possibly TRBD1 on 6 matching bases. The CDR3 runs 14 residues. Germline V gives CDR1 SGHTA, CDR2 FQGNSA. Trimming took off 7 bases at V and 2 bases at J, with 14 bases between the two ends. The DNA of the CDR3 is TGTGCCAGCAACGCCAGGGGTAGGCAAGAGACCCAGTACTTC. Residues: CASNARGRQETQYF. Complete variable domain (other parts from reference TRBV7-2 and TRBJ2-5): GAGVSQSPSNKVTEKGKDVELRCDPISGHTALYWYRQSLGQGLEFLIYFQGNSAPDKSGLPSDRFSAERTGGSVSTLTIQRTQQEDSAVYLCASNARGRQETQYFGPGTRLLVL.

This clonotype was detected a few times. The chain combines TRBV7-2 with TRBJ1-1; the match to TRBD1 covers 8 bases. V trimming: 5 bases; J trimming: 9 bases; junction bases outside the gene matches: 5. CDR1 and CDR2 (germline): SGHTA, FQGNSA. This CDR3 region has 12 residues. The CDR3 is CASSSGQGKAFF. The CDR3 DNA reads TGTGCCAGCAGCAGCGGACAGGGTAAAGCTTTCTTT.

This clonotype has more than one count but fewer than ten. The V and J genes are TRBV9 and TRBJ2-3; 8 positions agree with TRBD2. Losses at the gene ends were 3 bases for V and 0 bases for J; bases not matched to a gene: 0. From germline, CDR1 is SGDLS and CDR2 YYNGEE. The CDR3 has 14 amino acids. The CDR3 protein is CASSASGSTDTQYF. The CDR3 nucleotides are TGTGCCAGCAGCGCTAGCGGGAGCACAGATACGCAGTATTTT. Supplemented by reference TRBV9 and TRBJ2-3, the full variable domain reads DSGVTQTPKHLITATGQRVTLRCSPRSGDLSVYWYQQSLDQGLQFLIQYYNGEERAKGNILERFSAQQFPDLHSELNLSSLELGDSALYFCASSASGSTDTQYFGPGTRLTVL.

The V call is TRBV7-2, the J call TRBJ2-1; D gene uncertain. In germline, CDR1 is SGHTA, CDR2 FQGNSA. The CDR3 has 11 residues. The V gene lost 5 bases and the J gene lost 4 bases, with 3 bases spanning the gap. CDR3 sequence reads: CASSAYNEQFF. CDR3 nucleotide sequence: TGTGCCAGCAGCGCTTACAATGAGCAGTTCTTC.

This clonotype was seen just once. The chain couples TRBV20-1 to TRBJ2-4, with 7 nucleotides matching TRBD1. CDR1 and CDR2 (germline): DFQATT, SNEGSKA (reference sequence). V was pared by 2 bases and J by 7 bases, with 11 bases of the junction left unmatched. The CDR3 has 15 residues. The CDR3 nucleotides are TGCAGTGCTAGAAGGAACGAGGGGGCGGTGAACATTCAGTACTTC. Encoded protein: CSARRNEGAVNIQYF.

This clonotype is large within its sample. The J gene is TRBJ2-7, the V gene TRBV28; D may correspond to TRBD1 or TRBD2 (5 bases each). V shed 6 bases and J shed 0 bases, with 12 bases lying between them. Germline lookup yields CDR1 MDHEN and CDR2 SYDVKM. This CDR3 is 14 amino acids long. CDR3 region: CASRGERFSYEQYF. DNA for the CDR3: TGTGCCAGCAGGGGGGAGCGTTTCTCCTACGAGCAGTACTTC.

The V and J genes are TRBV2 and TRBJ2-4, with no clear D. There are 14 residues in the CDR3. Germline values: CDR1 SNHLY, CDR2 FYNNEI. Trimming cost V 2 bases and J 8 bases, with 13 bases left between them. In nucleotides, the CDR3 is TGTGCCAGCAGTGAATATATCTCTGTGGACATTCAGTACTTC. Translation: CASSEYISVDIQYF.

This clonotype is deemed large (0.1 to 1%). This chain joins TRBV29-1 and TRBJ2-3; D assignment may be TRBD1 or TRBD2 (5 bases each). There are 11 residues in the CDR3. Germline loops: CDR1 SQVTM, CDR2 ANQGSEA. Trimming pared 4 bases from V and 5 bases from J, leaving 7 bases between. CDR3 amino acids: CSVGGEDTQYF. CDR3 nucleotides: TGCAGCGTTGGAGGGGAAGATACGCAGTATTTT.

The chain has TRBV6-2 or TRBV6-3 and TRBJ2-6, with unresolved D. CDR1 and CDR2 (germline): MNHEY, SVGEGT. Trimming took off 2 bases at V and 0 bases at J, with 8 bases between the two ends. The CDR3 covers 16 residues. CDR3 in amino acids: CASSYERSSGANVLTF. CDR3 sequence (DNA): TGTGCCAGCAGTTACGAACGGTCCTCTGGGGCCAACGTCCTGACTTTC.

This clonotype was seen only a few times. V gene TRBV24-1 combines with J gene TRBJ1-2; D is uncertain. Looked up from germline, CDR1 is KGHDR and CDR2 is SFDVKD. V lost 4 bases, J lost 6 bases, and 8 bases lay in between. This CDR3 comprises 12 residues. For the CDR3, the DNA is TGTGCCACCAGTGACCGAATGAATGGCTACACCTTC. Its translation: CATSDRMNGYTF.

The chain combines TRBV28 with TRBJ1-2; D uncertain. The CDR3 is made up of 14 amino acids. The V and J ends lost 6 bases and 0 bases respectively, with 11 bases between them. Germline CDR1 and CDR2: MDHEN and SYDVKM. CDR3 sequence (DNA): TGTGCCAGCAGATCGGAAATAACTAACTATGGCTACACCTTC. As protein: CASRSEITNYGYTF.

By its share, this clonotype is large (0.1 to 1%). CDR3 sequence (DNA): TGCAGCGCGGGGGGGAGAGTGAGCACAGATACGCAGTATTTT. Encoded protein: CSAGGRVSTDTQYF. The V gene is TRBV29-1, the J gene TRBJ2-3; 8 nucleotides line up with TRBD2. Germline lookup yields CDR1 SQVTM and CDR2 ANQGSEA. The CDR3 length is 14 residues. J was trimmed by 0 bases and V by 7 bases; bases with no gene match: 6.

The chain recombines TRBV5-1 with TRBJ1-2; D is ambiguous. Deletions cut 6 bases from V and 4 bases from J, with 16 bases between. Germline values: CDR1 SGHRS, CDR2 YFSETQ. The CDR3 has 14 residues. The CDR3 nucleotides are TGCGCCAGCACCACAGACACGTCAATCTATGGCTACACCTTC. It encodes CASTTDTSIYGYTF.

This clonotype was seen a handful of times. This chain uses TRBV20-1 with TRBJ2-5; D remains ambiguous. Between the trimmed V and J ends, which lost 0 bases and 5 bases, there was a span of 19 bases. This CDR3 contains 16 residues. Looked up from germline, CDR1 is DFQATT and CDR2 is SNEGSKA (reference sequence). The CDR3 here is CSARDWKEALGETQYF. The CDR3 DNA sequence: TGCAGTGCTAGAGATTGGAAGGAAGCCCTAGGGGAGACCCAGTACTTC.

The rearrangement uses TRBV18 and TRBJ2-1; 7 bases align to TRBD2. V lost 5 bases, J lost 7 bases, and 11 bases stayed unmatched. Germline V lookup: CDR1 KGHSH, CDR2 LQKENI. There are 15 residues in the CDR3. CDR3 region: CASSTRLAGENEQFF. CDR3 DNA sequence: TGTGCCAGCTCAACGAGACTAGCTGGTGAAAATGAGCAGTTCTTC.

Sample share makes this clonotype large. This sequence joins TRBV27 and TRBJ2-1; TRBD2 matches at 11 bases. CDR1 is MNHEY and CDR2 is SMNVEV in the germline V gene (reference sequence). The CDR3 has 15 amino acids. The junction had 2 bases not matched to a gene; V was cut back by 0 bases and J by 7 bases. The CDR3 DNA sequence: TGTGCCAGCAGTTTATCACTAGCGGGGGTTAATGAGCAGTTCTTC. Translation: CASSLSLAGVNEQFF.

The table lists this clonotype with a few counts. This rearrangement joins TRBV13 to TRBJ1-1; D possibly corresponds to TRBD1 (6 bases). The V and J ends lost 6 bases and 4 bases respectively, with 18 bases between them. The CDR3 runs to 15 residues. Germline V CDR1 and CDR2: PRHDT, FYEKMQ (reference sequence). For the CDR3, the DNA is TGTGCCAGCAGAGTACAGGGAGGGGGAGGCACTGAAGCTTTCTTT. Residues: CASRVQGGGGTEAFF.

The J gene is TRBJ2-1, the V gene TRBV7-2, with D tentatively TRBD2 (6 bases). The CDR3 has 12 amino acids. Trimming stripped 5 bases from V and 9 bases from J, with 11 bases between. Germline assignment: CDR1 SGHTA and CDR2 FQGNSA. The CDR3 DNA reads as TGTGCCAGCAGCCCCTTGGGGGGTGAGCAGTTCTTC. This codes for CASSPLGGEQFF.

The J gene is TRBJ2-1, the V gene TRBV11-2; 15 nucleotides match TRBD2. CDR1 is SGHAT and CDR2 is FQNNGV in the germline V gene. With V trimmed by 0 bases and J by 7 bases, 7 bases remained unmatched. The CDR3 is 18 residues long. The CDR3 here is CASSLEGLAGGLGNEQFF. CDR3 in DNA: TGTGCCAGCAGCTTAGAAGGACTAGCGGGAGGGTTGGGGAATGAGCAGTTCTTC.